These T cell receptor beta chains were read from a single sample in a study of low-dose radiotherapy and immunotherapy resistance in tumors. TCRdb processed the reads anew with MiXCR; each CDR3 protein has one entry. Of around 80,000 distinct CDR3 sequences in the sample, under 20% were seen once. Source: PBMCs, taken before treatment. Every receptor here comes from a male donor with prostate cancer. CDR3s include the opening cysteine and the closing phenylalanine or tryptophan.

J gene | V gene | CDR3 protein
TRBJ1-5 | TRBV28 | CASKVQNNQPQHF
TRBJ2-7 | TRBV7-3 | CASSRGGGDEQYF
TRBJ2-7 | TRBV23-1 | CASSQSKVRNEFYEQYF
TRBJ1-2 | TRBV5-5 | CASTTLTGTAFYGYTF
TRBJ1-2 | TRBV5-3 | CASSLVGTGSYGYTF
TRBJ2-1 | TRBV10-3 | CAISRTGGDYNEQFF
TRBJ2-1 | TRBV6-2/TRBV6-3 | CASSYSRLSGTYNEQFF
TRBJ2-7 | TRBV5-5 | CASSLEGTGSDEQYF
TRBJ2-3 | TRBV5-1 | CASSLAISTDTQYF
TRBJ2-3 | TRBV6-2/TRBV6-3 | CASSDISGTRTDTQYF
TRBJ1-5 | TRBV6-5 | CASTSLPGQPQHF
TRBJ2-2 | TRBV6-2/TRBV6-3 | CASSPTSGRRDTGELFF
TRBJ2-1 | TRBV3-1 | CASSQESTSGTSYNEQFF
TRBJ2-7 | TRBV5-1 | CASRLGLAESYEQYF
TRBJ2-5 | TRBV2 | CASSAQGRGGETQYF
TRBJ1-4 | TRBV30 | CAWSVSLGHEREKLFF
TRBJ2-1 | TRBV24-1 | CATSGSHRTTYNEQFF
TRBJ1-3 | TRBV29-1 | CSVGQGAGNTIYF
TRBJ2-4 | TRBV29-1 | CSVRRQGANIQYF
TRBJ1-1 | TRBV29-1 | CSVVPRDTEAFF
TRBJ2-7 | TRBV4-2 | CASSQFPGQGSYEQYF
TRBJ2-3 | TRBV19 | CASTGSSGSTDTQYF
TRBJ1-2 | TRBV3-1 | CASSPSSQGPDGYTF
TRBJ1-5 | TRBV6-6 | CASRETVNQPQHF
TRBJ2-7 | TRBV11-2 | CASRRTSGGAFEKQYF
TRBJ2-3 | TRBV19 | CASSISDRPRADTQYF
TRBJ2-6 | TRBV29-1 | CSVESGSGANVLTF
TRBJ1-1 | TRBV11-2 | CASSLQSNTEAFF
TRBJ1-2 | TRBV3-1 | CASSQVAGTVNYGYTF
TRBJ2-2 | TRBV9 | CARTSGGGTAATGELFF
TRBJ2-2 | TRBV3-1 | CASSLWAGELFF
TRBJ2-7 | TRBV5-1 | CASSVGGTSGGARTYEQYF
TRBJ2-7 | TRBV5-1 | CASSLGGQGTYEQYF
TRBJ2-3 | TRBV6-5 | CASSPPGLGTDTQYF
TRBJ1-5 | TRBV6-1 | CASSAQGQRNQPQHF
TRBJ2-3 | TRBV5-1 | CASSLALAGGDTQYF
TRBJ1-6 | TRBV12-3/TRBV12-4 | CASSTTGISDSPLHF
TRBJ1-3 | TRBV5-6 | CASSLAAVSGNTIYF
TRBJ2-3 | TRBV9 | CASSVTARGGEDTQYF
TRBJ2-5 | TRBV5-5 | CASSNGLVRETQYF
TRBJ1-6 | TRBV20-1 | CSAPLQGGSPLHF
TRBJ1-1 | TRBV6-4 | CASSPGGAATEAFF
TRBJ2-1 | TRBV5-1 | CASSSSWGSSYNEQFF
TRBJ1-1 | TRBV20-1 | CSASVTGGYSEAFF
TRBJ2-5 | TRBV29-1 | CSGRRDTNVGTQYF
TRBJ2-1 | TRBV7-6 | CASSPRLAGGPYNEQFF
TRBJ2-3 | TRBV7-9 | CASSPTLTDTQYF
TRBJ2-1 | TRBV28 | CASRTLRESSYNEQFF
TRBJ2-1 | TRBV5-4 | CASSSDQQVINYNEQFF